This T cell receptor (beta chain) stems from a study of blood T cell repertoires in COVID-19. Overall study: Sites in the United States, Italy and Spain provided acute and convalescent COVID-19 samples.

The CDR3 covers 14 residues. With 4 bases removed from V and 7 bases from J, the gap between germline ends came to 14 bases. Germline lookup yields CDR1 MRHNA and CDR2 SNTAGT. The authors' processing: Amplification of reference gene primers was used by the study to estimate nucleated cell counts. TCRdb's table, derived via immunoSEQ multiplex PCR, lists solely in-frame clones and lacks some. V and J calls and clone size follow that table, whereas D and trimming were derived from the DNA. Among over 60,000 clones listed, around nine tenths were seen once. The sequence came from a human donor in a cohort sampled during active COVID-19. The rearrangement joins TRBV6-4 to TRBJ2-1; D may be TRBD1 (5 bases). The specimen sequenced was peripheral blood. In nucleotides, the CDR3 is TGTGCCAGCAGTGTGGGGCTAGGTGGTAATGAGCAGTTCTTC. This translates into CASSVGLGGNEQFF.